The 12 T cell receptor beta chains presented below share a single source sample, sequenced in a study of PD-1 blockade in classical Hodgkin lymphoma. Sequencing was performed with immunoSEQ multiplex PCR; in TCRdb, only in-frame clones are kept and a portion is missing. Of approximately 34,000 clones listed, 76% are singletons. All the patients suffered relapse after autologous stem cell transplantation, and brentuximab vedotin exposure differed. The starting material was peripheral blood mononuclear cells (PBMCs), obtained before the second cycle of nivolumab. The receptors derive from a human donor with classical Hodgkin lymphoma.

CDR3 protein: CASSGTSTSYEQYF. In DNA form, the CDR3 reads TGTGCCAGCAGTGGGACTTCTACCTCCTACGAGCAGTACTTC. The chain employs TRBV2 and TRBJ2-7; D may be TRBD2 (5 bases). This CDR3 has 14 residues. The V end lost 4 bases, the J end lost 0 bases, and 10 bases lay between the germline ends. The germline CDR1 and CDR2 sequences are SNHLY and FYNNEI.

As for this clone: The junction shows a germline mismatch at one end, possibly a read error. The V and J genes are TRBV5-6 and TRBJ2-7; 12 bases align to TRBD1. Germline lookup yields CDR1 SGHDT and CDR2 YYEEEE. The CDR3 covers 15 residues. Here the CDR3 reads CASSSGTGGSHEQYF. CDR3 DNA: TGTGCCAGCAGCTCAGGGACAGGGGGCTCCCACGAGCAGTACTTC.

There are many counts of this clone. V gene TRBV4-2 combines with J gene TRBJ1-6; TRBD1 is a possible D gene (6 bases). This CDR3 spans 17 amino acids. Per germline, CDR1 LGHNA and CDR2 YNFKEQ. Deletions cut 0 bases from V and 0 bases from J, with 9 bases between. DNA of the CDR3: TGTGCCAGCAGCCAAGAACAGGGAGGCTCCTATAATTCACCCCTCCACTTT. The encoded protein is CASSQEQGGSYNSPLHF.

The chain uses TRBV5-1 and TRBJ1-1; TRBD1 matches at 7 bases. J was trimmed by 2 bases and V by 4 bases; bases with no gene match: 5. CDR3 length: 14 amino acids. Germline V CDR1 and CDR2: SGHRS, YFSETQ. The CDR3 here is CASSDTGANTEAFF. The CDR3 DNA follows: TGCGCCAGCAGCGACACAGGGGCCAACACTGAAGCTTTCTTT.

The chain joins TRBV19 to TRBJ2-1; 12 positions match TRBD2. Trimming took 2 bases from V and 3 from J; bases not matched to a gene: 5. The CDR3 loop spans 17 amino acids. Germline values: CDR1 LNHDA, CDR2 SQIVND (reference sequence). The CDR3 DNA is TGTGCCAGTAGTATAATCCAACTAGCGGGAGGCTACAATGAGCAGTTCTTC. Protein sequence: CASSIIQLAGGYNEQFF. Full variable domain (remainder filled in from reference TRBV19 and TRBJ2-1): DGGITQSPKYLFRKEGQNVTLSCEQNLNHDAMYWYRQDPGQGLRLIYYSQIVNDFQKGDIAEGYSVSREKKESFPLTVTSAQKNPTAFYLCASSIIQLAGGYNEQFFGPGTRLTVL.

V usage is TRBV9 and J usage is TRBJ2-7; D might be TRBD1 (6 bases). CDR3 length: 12 amino acids. With 6 bases removed from V and 2 bases from J, the gap between germline ends came to 9 bases. The germline gives CDR1 SGDLS, CDR2 YYNGEE. The CDR3 DNA sequence: TGTGCCAGCAATGCAGGGGCCTACGAGCAGTACTTC. Its protein is CASNAGAYEQYF.

The chain joins TRBV25-1 to TRBJ1-4, with TRBD1 matching 10 bases. Germline-derived CDR1 and CDR2 are MGHDK and SYGVNS. The CDR3 runs 14 residues. V lost 3 bases to trimming and J lost 8 bases; unmatched junction nucleotides: 3. The CDR3 protein is CASSDGQGGEKLFF. CDR3 DNA: TGTGCCAGCAGTGACGGACAGGGGGGAGAAAAACTGTTTTTT.

This clone was counted once. The chain combines TRBV9 with TRBJ2-2, with D possibly matching TRBD1 (5 bases). The CDR3 is made up of 16 amino acids. Looked up from germline, CDR1 is SGDLS and CDR2 is YYNGEE. Trimming removed 2 bases from V and 1 base from J, with 12 bases in between. CDR3: CASSVDPQGNTGELFF. Here the CDR3 DNA reads TGTGCCAGCAGCGTCGACCCGCAGGGGAACACCGGGGAGCTGTTTTTT. Supplemented by reference TRBV9 and TRBJ2-2, the full variable domain reads DSGVTQTPKHLITATGQRVTLRCSPRSGDLSVYWYQQSLDQGLQFLIQYYNGEERAKGNILERFSAQQFPDLHSELNLSSLELGDSALYFCASSVDPQGNTGELFFGEGSRLTVL.

This chain uses TRBV2 with TRBJ1-5; D remains ambiguous. Per the germline V gene, CDR1 is SNHLY and CDR2 is FYNNEI. The CDR3 length is 14 residues. Trimming stripped 5 bases from V and 3 bases from J, with 11 bases between. CDR3 region: CASSPSLVNQPQHF. DNA of the CDR3: TGTGCCAGCAGTCCCTCCCTCGTCAATCAGCCCCAGCATTTT. Full variable domain (missing parts from reference TRBV2 and TRBJ1-5): EPEVTQTPSHQVTQMGQEVILRCVPISNHLYFYWYRQILGQKVEFLVSFYNNEISEKSEIFDDQFSVERPDGSNFTLKIRSTKLEDSAMYFCASSPSLVNQPQHFGDGTRLSIL.

CDR3 protein: CASSVDGLYQETQYF. The CDR3 bases are TGTGCCAGCAGCGTAGATGGGTTGTACCAAGAGACCCAGTACTTC. This chain uses TRBV9 with TRBJ2-5; D remains ambiguous. This CDR3 is 15 amino acids long. The germline V gene encodes CDR1 SGDLS and CDR2 YYNGEE. V dropped 0 bases and J dropped 0 bases, with 9 bases sitting between them.

The V and J genes are TRBV27 and TRBJ1-6, with 9 bases matching TRBD1. The V gene end was trimmed by 5 bases and the J gene end by 10 bases; junction bases not matched to a gene: 6. This CDR3 comprises 14 residues. CDR1 is MNHEY, CDR2 SMNVEV, per germline (reference sequence). In DNA, the CDR3 is TGTGCCAGCAGTCCGGACAGGGGAGGCTCACCCCTCCACTTT. Amino acid sequence: CASSPDRGGSPLHF.

The chain links TRBV4-2 to TRBJ2-5; TRBD2 agrees at 9 bases. Germline V CDR1 and CDR2: LGHNA, YNFKEQ. With V trimmed by 2 bases and J by 2 bases, 3 bases remained unmatched. This CDR3 spans 15 amino acids. The CDR3 DNA reads as TGTGCCAGCAGCCAATTAGCGGGGGATCAAGAGACCCAGTACTTC. The encoded protein is CASSQLAGDQETQYF.